The T cell receptor (beta chain) under discussion was sequenced for a study of blood T cell repertoires in COVID-19. As for the study in general: The samples span acute and convalescent COVID-19 from the United States, Italy and Spain. Sources were T cells, B-cell-depleted T cells, or PBMCs; the material itself was cDNA or gDNA.

Germline CDR1 and CDR2: SGHTA and FQGNSA. This CDR3 region has 14 residues. Trimming removed 3 bases from V and 5 bases from J, with 13 bases in between. In the original analysis: Quantification of nucleated cells was approximated via reference gene primer amplification. The table came from immunoSEQ multiplex PCR; TCRdb's copy has only in-frame clones and leaves some out. Clonal size and the V and J genes are those of that table, whereas D and trimming came from the DNA. Among approximately 180,000 clones listed, approximately 81% were seen once. One Seattle source followed patients from active infection through their disease course.

Specimen: peripheral blood. The rearrangement uses TRBV7-2 and TRBJ2-5, with D perhaps TRBD1 (6 bases). This sequence was found in a person aged 65 to 85 with COVID-19, enrolled during active disease. This CDR3 reads CASSFQGMLETQYF. As DNA, the CDR3 is TGTGCCAGCAGCTTTCAGGGGATGTTGGAGACCCAGTACTTC.